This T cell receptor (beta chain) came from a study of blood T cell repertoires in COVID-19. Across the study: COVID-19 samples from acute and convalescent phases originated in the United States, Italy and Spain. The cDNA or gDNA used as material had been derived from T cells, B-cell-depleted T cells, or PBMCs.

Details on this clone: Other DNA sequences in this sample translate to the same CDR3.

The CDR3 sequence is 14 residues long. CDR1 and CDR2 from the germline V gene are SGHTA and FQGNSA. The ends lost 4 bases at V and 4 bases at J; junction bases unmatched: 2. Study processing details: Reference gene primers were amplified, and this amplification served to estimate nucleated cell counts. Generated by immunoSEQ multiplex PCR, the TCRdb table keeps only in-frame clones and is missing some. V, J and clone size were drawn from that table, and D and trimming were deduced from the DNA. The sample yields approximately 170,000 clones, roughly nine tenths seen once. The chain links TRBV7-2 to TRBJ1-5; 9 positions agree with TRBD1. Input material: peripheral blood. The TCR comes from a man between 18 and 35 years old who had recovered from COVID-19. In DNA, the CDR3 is TGTGCCAGCAGCTCAGACAGGGGGAATCAGCCCCAGCATTTT. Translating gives CASSSDRGNQPQHF. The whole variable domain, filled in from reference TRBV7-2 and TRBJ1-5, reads GAGVSQSPSNKVTEKGKDVELRCDPISGHTALYWYRQSLGQGLEFLIYFQGNSAPDKSGLPSDRFSAERTGGSVSTLTIQRTQQEDSAVYLCASSSDRGNQPQHFGDGTRLSIL.